The clone carrying this T cell receptor (beta chain) was counted a single time. The source of the sample is a study of blood T cell repertoires in COVID-19. On the study more broadly: T cells, B-cell-depleted T cells, or PBMCs supplied cDNA or gDNA.

Assay used: immunoSEQ multiplex PCR; TCRdb lists only in-frame clones, some missing. The sample lists 95,000 to 120,000 clones; over 70% were seen once. CDR3 length: 17 amino acids. Germline V CDR1 and CDR2: ENHRY, SYGVKD. With 5 bases clipped from V and 2 bases from J, the junction kept 5 bases outside the gene matches. The J gene is TRBJ2-3, the V gene TRBV10-3; 15 bases are a match to TRBD2. The specimen was peripheral blood. The origin of this receptor is a middle-aged man with acute or convalescent COVID-19. CDR3 sequence reads: CAISTGTSGGHTDTQYF. The CDR3 nucleotides read TGTGCCATCAGTACGGGGACTAGCGGGGGGCACACAGATACGCAGTATTTT.